Detailed here is one T cell receptor (beta chain). Its target is not known. MiXCR was run by TCRdb on the reads, yielding one entry per CDR3 protein. The sample holds approximately 730,000 distinct CDR3 sequences, about 27% seen once. The CDR3 runs 14 residues. V was cut by 5 bases and J by 0 bases, with 8 bases left in between. Germline loops: CDR1 SGHVS, CDR2 FNYEAQ. This specimen comes from a study of T cell repertoires in cytomegalovirus infection. Study in general: Selected CMV epitopes included recently identified HLA-C-restricted ones as well as well-studied HLA-B-restricted ones. In public TCR beta signatures, there were indications of both CMV infection and matching HLA type.

Study conclusions and caveats: HLA-C-restricted TCR beta clonotypes specific for CMV led the ex vivo response. The cumulative frequency of public TCR beta families distinguished individuals who carried CMV together with the relevant HLA.

The sample consisted of cultured CD8+ T cells from PBMCs, taken from culture after CMV antigen stimulation. This TCR came from a human donor in good health (CMV status not recorded). Some clones in this sample may be carry-over from other donors' samples. V and J are TRBV7-6 and TRBJ1-5; D ambiguous. The CDR3 sequence is CASSPLASNQPQHF. The CDR3 DNA is TGTGCCAGCAGCCCCCTGGCTAGCAATCAGCCCCAGCATTTT.